These 18 T cell receptor beta chains originate from one sample sequenced in a study of blood T cell repertoires in COVID-19. The table came from immunoSEQ multiplex PCR; TCRdb's copy has only in-frame clones and leaves some out. The data contain about 310,000 clones, 90% of them singletons. Specimen: peripheral blood. Receptor source: a middle-aged woman with COVID-19, enrolled during active disease.

On this clone itself: Other DNA sequences in the same sample also yield this CDR3. The rearrangement uses TRBV20-1 and TRBJ2-1; D gene uncertain. Germline V gene lookup returns CDR1 DFQATT and CDR2 SNEGSKA (reference sequence). The CDR3 is made up of 10 amino acids. Trimming cost V 5 bases and J 4 bases, with 3 bases left between them. The CDR3: CSALYNEQFF. The CDR3 coding sequence is TGCAGTGCTCTTTACAATGAGCAGTTCTTC.

The rearrangement links TRBV7-2 to TRBJ2-7, with 7 nucleotides matching TRBD1. Germline V gene sequence: CDR1 SGHTA, CDR2 FQGNSA. The CDR3 extends over 13 amino acids. The trim removed 5 bases at V and 6 bases at J, leaving 7 bases unmatched. The CDR3 region has the DNA TGTGCCAGCAGCAAGACAGGGAACGGCGAGCAGTACTTC. It is translated as CASSKTGNGEQYF.

The chain has TRBV4-1 and TRBJ2-1; D not certain. V was clipped by 6 bases and J by 3 bases, with 15 bases between them. Looked up from germline, CDR1 is MGHRA and CDR2 is YSYEKL. The CDR3 runs to 15 residues. CDR3 in DNA: TGCGCCAGCAGTCCAAGGAGACCAGTCTACAATGAGCAGTTCTTC. Its protein product is CASSPRRPVYNEQFF.

This clone was recorded a few times. V usage is TRBV2 and J usage is TRBJ2-7; TRBD1 aligns across 8 bases. The V gene's germline CDR1 is SNHLY and CDR2 FYNNEI. With 7 bases clipped from V and 2 bases from J, the junction kept 4 bases outside the gene matches. This CDR3 has 13 residues. The CDR3: CASTPGGTYEQYF. The CDR3 DNA reads as TGTGCCAGCACCCCAGGGGGCACCTACGAGCAGTACTTC.

V gene TRBV4-1 combines with J gene TRBJ2-1; weak D call: TRBD2 (5 bases). Trimming pared 0 bases from V and 1 base from J, leaving 16 bases between. CDR1 is MGHRA, CDR2 YSYEKL, per germline. The CDR3 is made up of 18 amino acids. CDR3 sequence reads: CASSQDTPLADSYNEQFF. CDR3 in DNA: TGCGCCAGCAGCCAAGATACCCCCCTAGCCGATTCCTACAATGAGCAGTTCTTC.

About this clone: The junction does not match germline at one end; this may be a read error. The V and J genes are TRBV6-1 and TRBJ2-7; possible D gene TRBD1, 5 bases. The CDR3 has 13 residues. Germline CDR1 MNHNS, CDR2 SASEGT. Here the CDR3 reads CASSEGQSLRGLF. The CDR3 bases are TGTGCCAGCAGTGAAGGTCAGAGCCTAAGGGGCCTCTTC.

The chain recombines TRBV7-8 with TRBJ1-5; TRBD1 might be the D (5 bases). The V and J ends lost 2 bases and 5 bases respectively, with 10 bases between them. Per the germline V gene, CDR1 is SGHVS and CDR2 is FQNEAQ. The CDR3 has 14 residues. CDR3 amino acids: CASSLWGGDQPQHF. In nucleotides, the CDR3 is TGTGCCAGCAGCTTATGGGGAGGGGATCAGCCCCAGCATTTT.

This rearrangement joins TRBV4-3 to TRBJ2-1, with 7 bases matching TRBD2. Germline CDR1 and CDR2: LGHNA and YSLEER. V gave up 0 bases and J gave up 2 bases; unmatched junction bases: 4. The CDR3 extends over 16 amino acids. The CDR3 coding sequence is TGCGCCAGCAGCCAAGAACTGGGAGGGGCCTACAATGAGCAGTTCTTC. It is translated as CASSQELGGAYNEQFF.

This chain's CDR3 is CASSLLGPRETQYF. The DNA for the CDR3 is TGTGCCAGCAGCTTACTGGGCCCCCGGGAGACCCAGTACTTC. This rearrangement joins TRBV7-2 to TRBJ2-5; D unresolved. The CDR3 extends over 14 amino acids. Germline CDR1 is SGHTA and CDR2 is FQGNSA. V shed 2 bases and J shed 5 bases, with 12 bases lying between them.

The rearrangement uses TRBV5-1 and TRBJ1-5, with no clear D. The CDR3 sequence is 15 residues long. CDR1 is SGHRS, CDR2 YFSETQ, per germline. Trimming pared 5 bases from V and 5 bases from J, leaving 17 bases between. The CDR3 region has the DNA TGCGCCAGCAGGTCCGGTTCCCAAGGAGATCAGCCCCAGCATTTT. Its translation is CASRSGSQGDQPQHF.

The V and J genes are TRBV4-2 and TRBJ2-2; the D gene is possibly TRBD2 (7 bases). The CDR3 contains 16 residues. Germline CDR1 is LGHNA and CDR2 is YNFKEQ. V shed 2 bases and J shed 4 bases, with 14 bases lying between them. DNA of the CDR3: TGTGCCAGCAGCCAACCACATGCGGGGGCCACCGGGGAGCTGTTTTTT. Amino acids: CASSQPHAGATGELFF.

The chain couples TRBV2 to TRBJ2-1, with D unclear. Germline CDR1 and CDR2: SNHLY and FYNNEI. This CDR3 comprises 16 residues. Between the trimmed V and J ends, which lost 6 bases and 0 bases, there was a span of 15 bases. The CDR3 DNA reads TGTGCCAGCAGGGCAGACTGGCTCAGCTCCTACAATGAGCAGTTCTTC. It specifies CASRADWLSSYNEQFF.

The chain joins TRBV4-3 to TRBJ1-2; D gene uncertain. Trimming took off 1 base at V and 8 bases at J, with 8 bases between the two ends. This CDR3 spans 12 amino acids. Germline CDR1 and CDR2: LGHNA and YSLEER. The CDR3 spells CASSQGAGGYTF. The CDR3, as DNA: TGCGCCAGCAGCCAAGGGGCGGGCGGCTACACCTTC.

The rearrangement links TRBV21-1 to TRBJ2-5; the table's TRBD2 call for D was not verified on the DNA. TRBV21-1 represents a pseudogene. This CDR3 contains 16 residues. CDR3 amino acids: CASSRWTSGSMETQYF. The CDR3 nucleotides are TGTGCCAGCAGCAGATGGACTAGCGGGAGTATGGAGACCCAGTACTTC.

Only a few counts were recorded for this clone. The rearrangement joins TRBV19 to TRBJ1-2, with a tentative D call TRBD1 (5 bases). The length of the CDR3 is 15 residues. The germline V and J ends were trimmed by 4 bases and 6 bases, with 18 bases remaining between them. Germline CDR1 reads LNHDA; CDR2 reads SQIVND (reference sequence). The CDR3 loop is CASSNRPGNVNGYTF. CDR3 DNA sequence: TGTGCCAGTAGTAACAGGCCAGGTAACGTGAATGGCTACACCTTC.

This chain uses TRBV3-1 (or the pseudogene TRBV3-2) with TRBJ2-2, with no clear D. The CDR3 extends over 16 amino acids. Per germline, CDR1 LGHDT and CDR2 YNNKEL (reference sequence). Trimming removed 1 base at V and 4 bases at J, with 13 bases between. The DNA of the CDR3 is TGTGCCAGCAGCCAAGTTATGAGGTTAGGCACCGGGGAGCTGTTTTTT. Translated, it gives CASSQVMRLGTGELFF.

This rearrangement joins TRBV4-3 to TRBJ2-1, with TRBD2 matching 14 bases. V shed 2 bases, J shed 4 bases, and the junction held 4 bases outside the gene matches. CDR3 length equals 17 residues. Germline V gene lookup returns CDR1 LGHNA and CDR2 YSLEER. The CDR3 coding sequence is TGCGCCAGCAGCCAAACCCGACTAGCGGGAGGGTACAATGAGCAGTTCTTC. It translates to CASSQTRLAGGYNEQFF.

The V gene is TRBV28, the J gene TRBJ1-3; TRBD1 matches 7 bases. V lost 8 bases to trimming and J lost 2 bases; unmatched junction nucleotides: 6. The germline gives CDR1 MDHEN, CDR2 SYDVKM. This CDR3 contains 14 residues. The CDR3 DNA reads as TGTGCCAGCTGGCAGGGGGGACCTGGAAACACCATATATTTT. This gives the protein CASWQGGPGNTIYF. Complete variable domain (other parts from reference TRBV28 and TRBJ1-3): DVKVTQSSRYLVKRTGEKVFLECVQDMDHENMFWYRQDPGLGLRLIYFSYDVKMKEKGDIPEGYSVSREKKERFSLILESASTNQTSMYLCASWQGGPGNTIYFGEGSWLTVV.